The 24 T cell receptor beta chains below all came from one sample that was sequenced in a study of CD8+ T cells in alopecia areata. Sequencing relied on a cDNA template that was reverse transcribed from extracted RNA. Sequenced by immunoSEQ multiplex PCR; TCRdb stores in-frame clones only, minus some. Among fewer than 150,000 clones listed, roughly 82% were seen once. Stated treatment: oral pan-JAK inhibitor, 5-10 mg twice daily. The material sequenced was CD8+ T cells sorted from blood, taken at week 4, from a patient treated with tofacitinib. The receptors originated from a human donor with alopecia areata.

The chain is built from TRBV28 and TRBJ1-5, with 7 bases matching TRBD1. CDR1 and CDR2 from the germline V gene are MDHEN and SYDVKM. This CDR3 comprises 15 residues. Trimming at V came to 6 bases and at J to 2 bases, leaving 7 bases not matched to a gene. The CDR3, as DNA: TGTGCCAGCAGCCCACAGGGGCGTCGCAATCAGCCCCAGCATTTT. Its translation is CASSPQGRRNQPQHF.

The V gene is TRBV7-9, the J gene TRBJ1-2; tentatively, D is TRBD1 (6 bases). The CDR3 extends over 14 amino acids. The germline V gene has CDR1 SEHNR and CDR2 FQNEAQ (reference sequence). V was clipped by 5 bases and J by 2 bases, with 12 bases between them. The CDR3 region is CASSGRDMNYGYTF. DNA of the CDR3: TGTGCCAGCAGCGGACGGGACATGAACTATGGCTACACCTTC.

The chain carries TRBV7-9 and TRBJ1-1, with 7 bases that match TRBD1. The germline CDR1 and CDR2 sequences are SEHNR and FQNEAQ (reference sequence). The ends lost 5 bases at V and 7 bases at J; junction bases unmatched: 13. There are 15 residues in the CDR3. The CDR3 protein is CASSHTMTGSGEAFF. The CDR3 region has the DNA TGTGCCAGCAGCCATACCATGACAGGGTCGGGTGAAGCTTTCTTT.

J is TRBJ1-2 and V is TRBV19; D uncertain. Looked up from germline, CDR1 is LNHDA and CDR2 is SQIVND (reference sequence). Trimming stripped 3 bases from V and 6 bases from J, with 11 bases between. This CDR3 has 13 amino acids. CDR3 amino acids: CASSISGINGYTF. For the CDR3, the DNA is TGTGCCAGTAGTATCAGCGGAATCAATGGCTACACCTTC.

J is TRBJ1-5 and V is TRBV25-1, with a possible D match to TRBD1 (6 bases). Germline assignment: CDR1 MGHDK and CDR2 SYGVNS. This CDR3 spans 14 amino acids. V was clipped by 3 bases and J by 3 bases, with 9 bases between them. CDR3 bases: TGTGCCAGCAGTGAGGACAGCGCCAATCAGCCCCAGCATTTT. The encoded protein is CASSEDSANQPQHF.

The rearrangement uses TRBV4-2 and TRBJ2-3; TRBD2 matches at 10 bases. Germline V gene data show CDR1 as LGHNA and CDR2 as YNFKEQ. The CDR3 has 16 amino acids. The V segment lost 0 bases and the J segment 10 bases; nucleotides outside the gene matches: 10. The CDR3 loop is CASSQEGSGGAYPQYF. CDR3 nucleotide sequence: TGTGCCAGCAGCCAAGAAGGCAGCGGGGGGGCCTATCCGCAGTATTTT.

CDR3: CASSKGTGAYEQYF. CDR3 bases: TGTGCCAGTAGTAAAGGGACAGGAGCCTACGAGCAGTACTTC. The genes are TRBV19 and TRBJ2-7; TRBD1 aligns across 8 bases. The J segment lost 2 bases and the V segment lost 4 bases, leaving 4 bases of the junction unmatched. Germline CDR1 LNHDA, CDR2 SQIVND (reference sequence). The CDR3 is 14 amino acids. Complete variable domain (other parts from reference TRBV19 and TRBJ2-7): DGGITQSPKYLFRKEGQNVTLSCEQNLNHDAMYWYRQDPGQGLRLIYYSQIVNDFQKGDIAEGYSVSREKKESFPLTVTSAQKNPTAFYLCASSKGTGAYEQYFGPGTRLTVT.

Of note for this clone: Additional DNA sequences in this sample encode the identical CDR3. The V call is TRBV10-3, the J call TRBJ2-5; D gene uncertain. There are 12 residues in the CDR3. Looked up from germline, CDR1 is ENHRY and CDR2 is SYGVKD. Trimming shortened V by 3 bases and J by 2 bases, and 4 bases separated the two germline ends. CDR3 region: CAISETQETQYF. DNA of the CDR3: TGTGCCATCAGTGAAACGCAAGAGACCCAGTACTTC.

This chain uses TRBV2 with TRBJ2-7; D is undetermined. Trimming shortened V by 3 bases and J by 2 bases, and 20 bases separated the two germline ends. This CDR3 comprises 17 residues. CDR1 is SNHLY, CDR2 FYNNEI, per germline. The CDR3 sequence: CASSEVPGSYSAYEQYF. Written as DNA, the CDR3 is TGTGCCAGCAGTGAGGTACCGGGCTCTTATTCCGCCTACGAGCAGTACTTC. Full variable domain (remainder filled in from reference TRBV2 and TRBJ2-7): EPEVTQTPSHQVTQMGQEVILRCVPISNHLYFYWYRQILGQKVEFLVSFYNNEISEKSEIFDDQFSVERPDGSNFTLKIRSTKLEDSAMYFCASSEVPGSYSAYEQYFGPGTRLTVT.

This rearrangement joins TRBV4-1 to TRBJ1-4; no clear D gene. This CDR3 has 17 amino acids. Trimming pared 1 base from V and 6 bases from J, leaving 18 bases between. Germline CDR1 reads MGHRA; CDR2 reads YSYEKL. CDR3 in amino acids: CASSQVRSPAVDEKLFF. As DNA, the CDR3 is TGCGCCAGCAGCCAAGTCCGTTCCCCAGCAGTGGATGAAAAACTGTTTTTT.

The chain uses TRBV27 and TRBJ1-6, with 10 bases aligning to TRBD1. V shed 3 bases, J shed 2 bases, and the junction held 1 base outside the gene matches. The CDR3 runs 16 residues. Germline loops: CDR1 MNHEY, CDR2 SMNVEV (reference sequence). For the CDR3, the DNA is TGTGCCAGCAGTTTGGGGACAGGGGCCTATAATTCACCCCTCCACTTT. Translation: CASSLGTGAYNSPLHF.

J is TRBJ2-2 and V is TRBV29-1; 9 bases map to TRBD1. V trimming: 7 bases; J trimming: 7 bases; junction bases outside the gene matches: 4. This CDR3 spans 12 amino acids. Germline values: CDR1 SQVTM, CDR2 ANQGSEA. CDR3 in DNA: TGCAGCGCAACAGGGGGCAGCGGGGAGCTGTTTTTT. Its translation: CSATGGSGELFF.

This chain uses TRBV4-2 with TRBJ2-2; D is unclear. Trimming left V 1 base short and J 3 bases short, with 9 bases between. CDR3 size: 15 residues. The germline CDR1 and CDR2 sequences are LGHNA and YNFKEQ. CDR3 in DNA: TGTGCCAGCAGCCAAGGGGGATCTCACACCGGGGAGCTGTTTTTT. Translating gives CASSQGGSHTGELFF.

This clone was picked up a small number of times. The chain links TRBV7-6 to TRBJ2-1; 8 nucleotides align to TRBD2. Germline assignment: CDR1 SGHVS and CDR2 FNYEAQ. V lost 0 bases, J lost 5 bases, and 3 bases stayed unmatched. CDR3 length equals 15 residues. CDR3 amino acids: CASSLAAGADNEQFF. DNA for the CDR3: TGTGCCAGCAGCTTAGCAGCGGGGGCTGACAATGAGCAGTTCTTC.

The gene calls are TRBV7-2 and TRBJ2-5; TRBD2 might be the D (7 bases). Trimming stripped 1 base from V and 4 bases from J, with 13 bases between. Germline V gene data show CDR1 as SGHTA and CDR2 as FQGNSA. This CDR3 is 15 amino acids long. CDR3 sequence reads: CASSLGGGAGETQYF. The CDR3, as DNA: TGTGCCAGCAGCTTAGGAGGGGGGGCAGGAGAGACCCAGTACTTC.

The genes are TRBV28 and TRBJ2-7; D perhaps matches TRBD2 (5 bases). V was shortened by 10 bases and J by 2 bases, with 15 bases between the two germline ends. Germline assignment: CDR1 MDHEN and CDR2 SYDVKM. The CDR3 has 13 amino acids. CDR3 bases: TGTGCCACCTCACCCCGGGGAACCTACGAGCAGTACTTC. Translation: CATSPRGTYEQYF.

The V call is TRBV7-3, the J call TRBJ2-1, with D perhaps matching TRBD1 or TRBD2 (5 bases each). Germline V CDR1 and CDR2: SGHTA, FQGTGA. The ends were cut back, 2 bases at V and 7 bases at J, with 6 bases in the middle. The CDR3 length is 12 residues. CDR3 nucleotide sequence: TGTGCCAGCAGCTTAGAGGGGAATGAGCAGTTCTTC. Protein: CASSLEGNEQFF. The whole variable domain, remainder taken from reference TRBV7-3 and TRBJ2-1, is GAGVSQTPSNKVTEKGKYVELRCDPISGHTALYWYRQSLGQGPEFLIYFQGTGAADDSGLPNDRFFAVRPEGSVSTLKIQRTERGDSAVYLCASSLEGNEQFFGPGTRLTVL.

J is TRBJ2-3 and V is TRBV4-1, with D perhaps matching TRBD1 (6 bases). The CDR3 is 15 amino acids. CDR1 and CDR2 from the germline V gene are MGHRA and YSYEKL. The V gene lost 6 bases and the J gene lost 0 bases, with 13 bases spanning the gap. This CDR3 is CASSLRTASTDTQYF. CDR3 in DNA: TGCGCCAGCAGTCTCAGGACAGCTAGCACAGATACGCAGTATTTT.

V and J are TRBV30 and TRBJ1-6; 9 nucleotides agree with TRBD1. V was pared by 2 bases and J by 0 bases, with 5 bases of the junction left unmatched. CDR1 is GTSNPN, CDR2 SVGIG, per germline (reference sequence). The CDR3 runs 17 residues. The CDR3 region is CAWSRTGVASYNSPLHF. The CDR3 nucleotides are TGTGCCTGGAGTCGGACAGGGGTTGCCTCCTATAATTCACCCCTCCACTTT.

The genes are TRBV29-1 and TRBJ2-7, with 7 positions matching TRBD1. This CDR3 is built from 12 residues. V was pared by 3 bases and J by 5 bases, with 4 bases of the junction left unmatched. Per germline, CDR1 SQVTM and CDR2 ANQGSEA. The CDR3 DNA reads TGCAGCGTTGACAGGGGGAGCGACGAGCAGTACTTC. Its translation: CSVDRGSDEQYF.

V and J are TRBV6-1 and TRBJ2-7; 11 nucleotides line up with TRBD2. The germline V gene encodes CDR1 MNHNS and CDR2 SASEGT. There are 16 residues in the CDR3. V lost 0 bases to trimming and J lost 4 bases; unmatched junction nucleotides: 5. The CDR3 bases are TGTGCCAGCAGTGAAGCCCGGGGACTAGCGGAGTACGAGCAGTACTTC. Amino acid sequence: CASSEARGLAEYEQYF.

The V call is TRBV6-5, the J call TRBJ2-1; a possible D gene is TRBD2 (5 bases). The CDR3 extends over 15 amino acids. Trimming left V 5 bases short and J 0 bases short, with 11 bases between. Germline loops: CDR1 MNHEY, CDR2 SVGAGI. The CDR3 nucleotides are TGTGCCAGCAGTCGACAAGACTACTCCTACAATGAGCAGTTCTTC. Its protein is CASSRQDYSYNEQFF.

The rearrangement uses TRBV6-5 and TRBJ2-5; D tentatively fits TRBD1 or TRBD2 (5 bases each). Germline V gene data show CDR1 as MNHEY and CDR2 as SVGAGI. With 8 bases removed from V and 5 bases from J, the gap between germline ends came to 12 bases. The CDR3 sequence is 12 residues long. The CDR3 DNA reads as TGTGCCAGCGGGGGAGATCGGGAGACCCAGTACTTC. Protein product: CASGGDRETQYF.

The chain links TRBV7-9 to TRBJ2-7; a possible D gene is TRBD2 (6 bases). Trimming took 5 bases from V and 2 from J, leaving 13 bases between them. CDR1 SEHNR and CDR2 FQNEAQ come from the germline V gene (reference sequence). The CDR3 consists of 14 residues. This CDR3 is CASSTRDSAYEQYF. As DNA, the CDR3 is TGTGCCAGCAGCACCCGGGACTCCGCCTACGAGCAGTACTTC.